This entry lists 17 T cell receptor beta chains sequenced from one sample in a study of control samples from healthy donors and cancer patients. Repertoires were generated with immunoSEQ multiplex PCR, while TCRdb's copy carries only in-frame clones and drops some. The sample holds approximately 190,000 clones. Sequenced: blood. The source is a young woman in good health.

The chain couples TRBV12-3 or TRBV12-4 to TRBJ1-1; the match to TRBD1 covers 8 bases. The CDR3 consists of 13 residues. V trimming: 6 bases; J trimming: 5 bases; junction bases outside the gene matches: 5. This CDR3 is CASSRQGRTEAFF. CDR3 bases: TGTGCCAGCAGCCGACAGGGGCGAACTGAAGCTTTCTTT.

The genes are TRBV28 and TRBJ1-5, with 7 positions matching TRBD1. The length of the CDR3 is 13 residues. In germline, CDR1 is MDHEN, CDR2 SYDVKM. V dropped 6 bases and J dropped 6; count of bases not matched to a gene: 5. The CDR3 loop reads CASRIQGTQPQHF. As DNA, the CDR3 is TGTGCCAGCAGGATACAGGGGACTCAGCCCCAGCATTTT.

The J gene is TRBJ1-1, the V gene TRBV6-5; 9 bases agree with TRBD1. V was clipped by 5 bases and J by 0 bases; unmatched bases: 1. The CDR3 loop spans 14 amino acids. Germline values: CDR1 MNHEY, CDR2 SVGAGI. The CDR3 loop reads CASSRDRVNTEAFF. DNA for the CDR3: TGTGCCAGCAGTAGGGACAGGGTGAACACTGAAGCTTTCTTT.

The chain combines TRBV10-3 with TRBJ1-3; unclear D gene. Deletions cut 5 bases from V and 0 bases from J, with 5 bases between. The CDR3 is 13 amino acids. Germline CDR1 is ENHRY and CDR2 is SYGVKD. CDR3 loop: CAISSGSGNTIYF. The DNA for the CDR3 is TGTGCCATCAGTAGCGGCTCTGGAAACACCATATATTTT.

The genes are TRBV13 and TRBJ1-1, with D possibly matching TRBD1 (6 bases). Trimming shortened V by 11 bases and J by 1 base, and 17 bases separated the two germline ends. This CDR3 is 14 amino acids long. Germline V gives CDR1 PRHDT, CDR2 FYEKMQ (reference sequence). CDR3 region: CAQRGYLANTEAFF. DNA of the CDR3: TGTGCCCAAAGGGGGTATTTGGCGAACACTGAAGCTTTCTTT.

The chain has TRBV5-1 and TRBJ2-3; possibly TRBD1 or TRBD2 for D (6 bases each). This CDR3 is 16 amino acids long. Trimming removed 5 bases at V and 0 bases at J, with 16 bases between. Germline V gene sequence: CDR1 SGHRS, CDR2 YFSETQ. CDR3 protein: CASRSGTGTSTDTQYF. In DNA, the CDR3 is TGCGCCAGCAGATCCGGAACAGGGACTAGCACAGATACGCAGTATTTT.

The CDR3 protein is CASSPAPPQSEKLFF. The CDR3 bases are TGTGCCAGCAGCCCCGCCCCCCCCCAGAGTGAAAAACTGTTTTTT. This sequence joins TRBV28 and TRBJ1-4; D call uncertain. Trimming pared 6 bases from V and 7 bases from J, leaving 18 bases between. The CDR3 loop spans 15 amino acids. The V gene's germline CDR1 is MDHEN and CDR2 SYDVKM.

The chain has TRBV6-5 and TRBJ2-5; 10 nucleotides match TRBD1. The CDR3 contains 16 residues. J was trimmed by 4 bases and V by 0 bases; bases with no gene match: 5. Germline V gene sequence: CDR1 MNHEY, CDR2 SVGAGI. CDR3: CASSYSGQGKGETQYF. CDR3 bases: TGTGCCAGCAGTTACTCGGGACAGGGGAAAGGAGAGACCCAGTACTTC.

Notes on this clone: Compared with germline, one end of the junction differs, possibly owing to a read error. V usage is TRBV5-6 and J usage is TRBJ1-2, with D perhaps TRBD1 (6 bases). This CDR3 spans 13 amino acids. Germline CDR1 and CDR2: SGHDT and YYEEEE. The CDR3 loop is CASSAGGDYGYTF. In DNA, the CDR3 is TGTGCCAGCAGCGCCGGGGGCGACTATGGTTACACCTTC.

The genes are TRBV6-5 and TRBJ2-1; D uncertain. Germline V gene data show CDR1 as MNHEY and CDR2 as SVGAGI. The CDR3 totals 12 residues. V was clipped by 0 bases and J by 6 bases, with 3 bases between them. The CDR3 DNA follows: TGTGCCAGCAGTTACTCGTCCAATGAGCAGTTCTTC. This codes for CASSYSSNEQFF.

J is TRBJ1-2 and V is TRBV28; no clear D gene. The CDR3 runs 12 residues. Germline V gene sequence: CDR1 MDHEN, CDR2 SYDVKM. V was clipped by 11 bases and J by 5 bases, with 15 bases between them. CDR3 residues: CAGKGRVYGYTF. CDR3 DNA: TGTGCCGGTAAGGGTCGGGTATATGGCTACACCTTC.

This chain links TRBV28 with TRBJ1-6, with D uncertain. This CDR3 has 15 amino acids. Trimming stripped 3 bases from V and 0 bases from J, with 6 bases between. In germline, CDR1 is MDHEN, CDR2 SYDVKM. As DNA, the CDR3 is TGTGCCAGCAGTTTCCCGAGCTCCTATAATTCACCCCTCCACTTT. As protein: CASSFPSSYNSPLHF.

This chain uses TRBV28 with TRBJ1-2, with D unclear. Germline CDR1 MDHEN, CDR2 SYDVKM. This CDR3 region has 12 residues. Trimming removed 5 bases from V and 7 bases from J, with 11 bases in between. In DNA form, the CDR3 reads TGTGCCAGCAGTCCTGTTGTCTCTGGCTACACCTTC. Protein product: CASSPVVSGYTF.

The V call is TRBV7-8, the J call TRBJ1-6; perhaps TRBD1 as D (6 bases). Germline CDR1 SGHVS, CDR2 FQNEAQ. CDR3 size: 15 residues. Trimming pared 0 bases from V and 8 bases from J, leaving 11 bases between. This CDR3 reads CASSLAGGADSPLHF. For the CDR3, the DNA is TGTGCCAGCAGCTTAGCGGGGGGGGCAGATTCACCCCTCCACTTT.

The chain employs TRBV21-1 and TRBJ1-6. TRBV21-1 is annotated as a pseudogene. The CDR3 spans 14 residues. CDR3 sequence reads: CASLSPVVDSPLHF. CDR3 in DNA: TGTGCCAGCCTCAGCCCGGTTGTGGATTCACCCCTCCACTTT.

This chain joins TRBV11-2 and TRBJ2-7; no clear D. CDR3 size: 12 residues. Trimming took off 3 bases at V and 2 bases at J, with 5 bases between the two ends. Germline CDR1 is SGHAT and CDR2 is FQNNGV. CDR3 coding DNA: TGTGCCAGCAGCTTGGACGCCTACGAGCAGTACTTC. Translating it yields CASSLDAYEQYF.

V usage is TRBV4-3 and J usage is TRBJ1-3; D remains unclear. Trimming removed 1 base at V and 0 bases at J, with 10 bases between. The CDR3 loop spans 16 amino acids. Germline assignment: CDR1 LGHNA and CDR2 YSLEER. This chain's CDR3 is CASSQVAESSGNTIYF. CDR3 nucleotide sequence: TGCGCCAGCAGCCAAGTGGCAGAGAGCTCTGGAAACACCATATATTTT.